This paragraph reports one T cell receptor (beta chain). TCRdb reprocessed the 5' RACE reads via MiXCR and lists one record per CDR3 protein. Of approximately 500,000 distinct CDR3 sequences listed, approximately 24% are singletons. The sample originates from a study of identical twins. V gave up 5 bases and J gave up 7 bases, with 12 bases separating them. CDR1 and CDR2 from the germline V gene are LGHDT and YNNKEL (reference sequence). The CDR3 is made up of 12 amino acids. In addition, the sample was reused for a study of T cells expressing NK-cell markers.

The clonotype comes from a woman between 18 and 30 years old in good health. The sample consisted of CD4+ T cells sorted from blood. The genes are TRBV3-1 and TRBJ2-7; D possibly corresponds to TRBD1 (7 bases). CDR3 protein: CASSGGTEEQYF. The CDR3 DNA is TGTGCCAGCAGCGGCGGGACAGAGGAGCAGTACTTC.